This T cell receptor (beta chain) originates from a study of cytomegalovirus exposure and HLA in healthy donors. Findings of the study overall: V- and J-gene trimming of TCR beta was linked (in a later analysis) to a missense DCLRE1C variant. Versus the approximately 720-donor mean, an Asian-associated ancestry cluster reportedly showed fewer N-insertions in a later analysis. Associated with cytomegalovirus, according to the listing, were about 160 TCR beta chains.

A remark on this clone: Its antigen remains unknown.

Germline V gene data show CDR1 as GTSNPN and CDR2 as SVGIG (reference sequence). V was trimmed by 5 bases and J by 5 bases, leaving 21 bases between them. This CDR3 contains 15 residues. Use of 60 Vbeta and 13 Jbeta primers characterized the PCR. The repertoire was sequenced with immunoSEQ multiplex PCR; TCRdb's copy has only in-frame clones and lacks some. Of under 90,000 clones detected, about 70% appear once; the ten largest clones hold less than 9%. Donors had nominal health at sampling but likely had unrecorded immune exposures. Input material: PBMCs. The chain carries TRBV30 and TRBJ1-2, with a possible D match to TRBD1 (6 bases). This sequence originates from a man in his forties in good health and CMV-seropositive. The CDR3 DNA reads TGTGCCTGGGTACCGAGCGGACAGTGGAGATATGGCTACACCTTC. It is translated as CAWVPSGQWRYGYTF.